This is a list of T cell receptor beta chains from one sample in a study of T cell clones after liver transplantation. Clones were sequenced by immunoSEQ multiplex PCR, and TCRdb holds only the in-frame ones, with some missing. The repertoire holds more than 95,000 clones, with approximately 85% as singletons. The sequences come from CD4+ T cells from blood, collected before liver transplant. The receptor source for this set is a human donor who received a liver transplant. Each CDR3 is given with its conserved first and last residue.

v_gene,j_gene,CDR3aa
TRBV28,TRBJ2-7,CATQGAHYEQYF
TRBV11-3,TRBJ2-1,CASSFESDEQFF
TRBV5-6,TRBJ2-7,CASSLAMRGYEQYF
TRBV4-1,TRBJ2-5,CASSQEGQIQETQYF
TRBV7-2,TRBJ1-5,CASSSQTDYSNQPQHF
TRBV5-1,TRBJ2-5,CASSLMGGETQYF
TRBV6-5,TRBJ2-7,CASSYDTGDEQYF
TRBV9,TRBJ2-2,CASSVGLADTGELFF
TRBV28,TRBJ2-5,CASSFLTRQETQYF
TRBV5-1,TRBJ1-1,CASSLAATGNTEAFF
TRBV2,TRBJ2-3,CASPKGRFGTDTQYF
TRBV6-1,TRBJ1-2,CASSGRGENQNGYTF
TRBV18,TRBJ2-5,CASFRGLGETQYF
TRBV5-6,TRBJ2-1,CASSFLAGGIYNEQFF
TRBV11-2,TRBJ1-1,CASSAGPSRGAFF
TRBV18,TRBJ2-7,CASSRGQGAYEQYF
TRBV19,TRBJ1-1,CASSLGPNPLVF
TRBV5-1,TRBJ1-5,CASSLGGYSNQPQHF
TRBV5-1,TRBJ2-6,CASSPQGTPSSGANVLTF
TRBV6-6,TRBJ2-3,CASIQRLGGGDTQYF
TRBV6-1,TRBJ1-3,CASSDPGETPGNTIYF
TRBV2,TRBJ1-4,CASRFQGSANEKLFF
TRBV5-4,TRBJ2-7,CASRRDRGEQYF
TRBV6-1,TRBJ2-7,CASSVGQYVYEQYF
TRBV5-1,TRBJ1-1,CASSFLGRGWIEAFF
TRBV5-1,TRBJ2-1,CASSESRTGLAGINEQFF
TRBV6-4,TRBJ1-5,CASSRDIKSPQHF
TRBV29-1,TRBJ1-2,CSVEGEFRQYGYTF
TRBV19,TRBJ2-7,CASSMKGHVSYEQYF
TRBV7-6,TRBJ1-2,CASSLVSQLGVQGKGNYGYTF
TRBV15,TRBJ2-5,CATSRDRPRATETQYF